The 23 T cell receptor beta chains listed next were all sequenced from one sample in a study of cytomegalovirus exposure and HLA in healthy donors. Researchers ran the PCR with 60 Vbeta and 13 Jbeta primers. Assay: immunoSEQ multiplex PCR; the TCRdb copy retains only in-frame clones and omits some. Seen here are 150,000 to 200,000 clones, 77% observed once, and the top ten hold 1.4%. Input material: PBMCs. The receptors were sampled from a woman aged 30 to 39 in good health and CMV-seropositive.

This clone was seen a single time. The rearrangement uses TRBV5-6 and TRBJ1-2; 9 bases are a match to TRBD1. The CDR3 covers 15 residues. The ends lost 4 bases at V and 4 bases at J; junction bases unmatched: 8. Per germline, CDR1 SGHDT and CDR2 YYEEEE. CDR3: CASSPGTGSSYGYTF. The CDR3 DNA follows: TGTGCCAGCAGCCCCGGGACAGGGTCGAGCTATGGCTACACCTTC.

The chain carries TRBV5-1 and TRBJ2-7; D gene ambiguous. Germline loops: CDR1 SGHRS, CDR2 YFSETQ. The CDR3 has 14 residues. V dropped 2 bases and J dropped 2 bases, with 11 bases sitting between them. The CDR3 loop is CASSLAASPYEQYF. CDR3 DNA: TGCGCCAGCAGCTTAGCAGCGAGCCCCTACGAGCAGTACTTC.

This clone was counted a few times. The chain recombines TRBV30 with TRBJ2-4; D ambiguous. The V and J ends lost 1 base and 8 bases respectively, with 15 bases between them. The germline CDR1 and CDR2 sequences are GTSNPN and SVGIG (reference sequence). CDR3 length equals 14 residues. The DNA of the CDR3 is TGTGCCTGGAGTGATACTCGCATAAGAGACATTCAGTACTTC. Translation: CAWSDTRIRDIQYF.

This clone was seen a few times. The CDR3 nucleotides read TGTGCCTGGAAAAGGACTAGCGGCAACCAAGAGACCCAGTACTTC. It specifies CAWKRTSGNQETQYF. The chain is built from TRBV30 and TRBJ2-5; TRBD2 matches at 10 bases. J was trimmed by 0 bases and V by 4 bases; bases with no gene match: 5. This CDR3 is 15 amino acids long. CDR1 and CDR2 from the germline V gene are GTSNPN and SVGIG (reference sequence).

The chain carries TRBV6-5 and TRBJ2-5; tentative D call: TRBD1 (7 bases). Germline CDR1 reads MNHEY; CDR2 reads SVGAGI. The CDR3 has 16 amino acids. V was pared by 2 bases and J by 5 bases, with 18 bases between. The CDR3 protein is CASSYPPTGAGETQYF. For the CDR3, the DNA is TGTGCCAGCAGTTACCCGCCCACAGGGGCGGGGGAGACCCAGTACTTC.

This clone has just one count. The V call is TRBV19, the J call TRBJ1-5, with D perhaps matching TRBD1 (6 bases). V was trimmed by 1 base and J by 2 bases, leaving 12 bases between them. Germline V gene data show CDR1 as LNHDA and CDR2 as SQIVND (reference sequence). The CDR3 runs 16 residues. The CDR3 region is CASSIAGGWGNQPQHF. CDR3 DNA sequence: TGTGCCAGTAGTATAGCGGGGGGCTGGGGCAATCAGCCCCAGCATTTT.

CDR3 in amino acids: CASSWGQGANYGYTF. The CDR3 DNA follows: TGCGCCAGCAGCTGGGGACAGGGGGCGAACTATGGCTACACCTTC. The chain combines TRBV5-1 with TRBJ1-2, with 12 bases matching TRBD1. The CDR3 has 15 amino acids. Germline-derived CDR1 and CDR2 are SGHRS and YFSETQ. V gave up 3 bases and J gave up 2 bases; unmatched junction bases: 2. Using reference TRBV5-1 and TRBJ1-2 for the parts outside the CDR3, the full variable domain is KAGVTQTPRYLIKTRGQQVTLSCSPISGHRSVSWYQQTPGQGLQFLFEYFSETQRNKGNFPGRFSGRQFSNSRSEMNVSTLELGDSALYLCASSWGQGANYGYTFGSGTRLTVV.

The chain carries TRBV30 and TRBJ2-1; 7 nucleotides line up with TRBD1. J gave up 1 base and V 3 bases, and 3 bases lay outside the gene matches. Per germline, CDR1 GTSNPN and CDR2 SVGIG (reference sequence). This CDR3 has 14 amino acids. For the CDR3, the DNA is TGTGCCTGGAGCCAGGGACAGTCCTACAATGAGCAGTTCTTC. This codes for CAWSQGQSYNEQFF.

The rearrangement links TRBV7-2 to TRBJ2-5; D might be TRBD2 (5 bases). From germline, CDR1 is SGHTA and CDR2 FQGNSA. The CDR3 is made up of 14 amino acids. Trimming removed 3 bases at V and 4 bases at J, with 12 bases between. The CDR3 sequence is CASSFNYRGETQYF. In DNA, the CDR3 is TGTGCCAGCAGCTTTAACTACCGGGGAGAGACCCAGTACTTC. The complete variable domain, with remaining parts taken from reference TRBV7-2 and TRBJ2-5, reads GAGVSQSPSNKVTEKGKDVELRCDPISGHTALYWYRQSLGQGLEFLIYFQGNSAPDKSGLPSDRFSAERTGGSVSTLTIQRTQQEDSAVYLCASSFNYRGETQYFGPGTRLLVL.

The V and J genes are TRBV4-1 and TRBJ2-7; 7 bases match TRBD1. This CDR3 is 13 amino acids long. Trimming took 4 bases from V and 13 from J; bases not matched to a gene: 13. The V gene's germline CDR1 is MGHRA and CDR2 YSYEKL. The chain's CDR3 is CASSPSGQGVRYF. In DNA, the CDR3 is TGCGCCAGCAGCCCCTCAGGGCAGGGGGTTCGATACTTC.

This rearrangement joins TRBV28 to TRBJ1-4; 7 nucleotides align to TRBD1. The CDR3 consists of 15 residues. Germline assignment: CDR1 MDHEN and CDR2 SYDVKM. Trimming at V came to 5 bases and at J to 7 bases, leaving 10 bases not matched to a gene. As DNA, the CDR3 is TGTGCCAGCAGTCAATTGACAGGGTTTTTTGAAAAACTGTTTTTT. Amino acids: CASSQLTGFFEKLFF.

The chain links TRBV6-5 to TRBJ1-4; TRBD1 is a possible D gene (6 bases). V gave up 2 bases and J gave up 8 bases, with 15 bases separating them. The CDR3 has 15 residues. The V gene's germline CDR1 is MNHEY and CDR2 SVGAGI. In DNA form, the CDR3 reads TGTGCCAGCAGTTACGGTGGACAGCTGCACGAAAAACTGTTTTTT. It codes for CASSYGGQLHEKLFF.

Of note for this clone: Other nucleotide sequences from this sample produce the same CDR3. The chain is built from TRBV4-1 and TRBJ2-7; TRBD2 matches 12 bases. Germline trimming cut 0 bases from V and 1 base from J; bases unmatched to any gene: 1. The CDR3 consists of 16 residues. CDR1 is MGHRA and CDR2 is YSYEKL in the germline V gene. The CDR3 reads CASSQEGLAGSYEQYF. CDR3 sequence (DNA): TGCGCCAGCAGCCAAGAAGGACTAGCGGGATCCTACGAGCAGTACTTC.

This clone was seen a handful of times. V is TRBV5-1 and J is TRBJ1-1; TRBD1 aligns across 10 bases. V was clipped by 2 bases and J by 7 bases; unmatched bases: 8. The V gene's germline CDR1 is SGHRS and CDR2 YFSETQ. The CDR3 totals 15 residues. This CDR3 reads CASSFWGQGTGEAFF. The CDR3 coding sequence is TGCGCCAGCAGCTTTTGGGGACAGGGGACGGGTGAAGCTTTCTTT.

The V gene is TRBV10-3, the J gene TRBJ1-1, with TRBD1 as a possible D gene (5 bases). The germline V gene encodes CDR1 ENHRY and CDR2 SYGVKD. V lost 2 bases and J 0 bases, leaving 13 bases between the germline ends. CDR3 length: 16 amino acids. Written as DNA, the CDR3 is TGTGCCATCAGTGAGGCGACAGTAGAGGTGAACACTGAAGCTTTCTTT. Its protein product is CAISEATVEVNTEAFF.

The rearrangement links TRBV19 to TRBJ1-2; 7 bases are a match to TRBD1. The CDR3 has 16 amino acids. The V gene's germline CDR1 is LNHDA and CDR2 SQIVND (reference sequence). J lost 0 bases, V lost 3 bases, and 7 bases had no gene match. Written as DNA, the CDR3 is TGTGCCAGTAGTATCACAGGGGACCCAACTAACTATGGCTACACCTTC. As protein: CASSITGDPTNYGYTF.

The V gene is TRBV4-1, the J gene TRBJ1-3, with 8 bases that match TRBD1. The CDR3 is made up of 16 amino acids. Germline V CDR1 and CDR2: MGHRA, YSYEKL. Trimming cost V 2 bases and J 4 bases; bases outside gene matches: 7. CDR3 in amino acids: CASSQHDRGPGNTIYF. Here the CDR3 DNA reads TGCGCCAGCAGCCAACACGACAGGGGTCCCGGAAACACCATATATTTT.

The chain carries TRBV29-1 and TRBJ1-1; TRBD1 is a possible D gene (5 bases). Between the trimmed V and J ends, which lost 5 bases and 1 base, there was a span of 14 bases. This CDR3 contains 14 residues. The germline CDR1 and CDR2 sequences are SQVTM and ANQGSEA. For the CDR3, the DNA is TGCAGCGTTACGGGGGTCGGAGAGAACACTGAAGCTTTCTTT. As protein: CSVTGVGENTEAFF.

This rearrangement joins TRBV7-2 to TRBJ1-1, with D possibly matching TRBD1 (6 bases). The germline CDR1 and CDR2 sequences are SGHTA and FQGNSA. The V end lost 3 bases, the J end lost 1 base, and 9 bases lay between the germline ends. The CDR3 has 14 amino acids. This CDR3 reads CASSLGTPNTEAFF. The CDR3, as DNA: TGTGCCAGCAGCTTGGGGACACCGAACACTGAAGCTTTCTTT.

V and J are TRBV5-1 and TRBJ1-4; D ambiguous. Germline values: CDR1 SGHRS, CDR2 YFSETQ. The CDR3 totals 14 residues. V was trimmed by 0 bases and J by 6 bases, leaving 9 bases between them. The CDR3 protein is CASSLDARDEKLFF. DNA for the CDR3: TGCGCCAGCAGCTTGGACGCGAGGGATGAAAAACTGTTTTTT.

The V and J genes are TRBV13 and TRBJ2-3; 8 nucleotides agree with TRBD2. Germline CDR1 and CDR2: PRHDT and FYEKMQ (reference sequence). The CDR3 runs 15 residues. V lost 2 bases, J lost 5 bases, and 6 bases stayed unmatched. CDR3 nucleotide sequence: TGTGCCAGCAGCTTAAAAGCGGGAGTAGGAGATACGCAGTATTTT. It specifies CASSLKAGVGDTQYF. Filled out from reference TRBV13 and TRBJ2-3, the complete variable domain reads AAGVIQSPRHLIKEKRETATLKCYPIPRHDTVYWYQQGPGQDPQFLISFYEKMQSDKGSIPDRFSAQQFSDYHSELNMSSLELGDSALYFCASSLKAGVGDTQYFGPGTRLTVL.

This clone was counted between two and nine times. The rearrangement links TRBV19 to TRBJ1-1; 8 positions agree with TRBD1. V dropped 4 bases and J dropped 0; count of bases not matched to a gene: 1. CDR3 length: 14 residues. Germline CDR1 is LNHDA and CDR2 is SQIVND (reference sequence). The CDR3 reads CASSTGGVNTEAFF. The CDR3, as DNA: TGTGCCAGTAGTACAGGGGGCGTGAACACTGAAGCTTTCTTT.

As DNA, the CDR3 is TGTGCCAGCAGTTCACTAAGCGGGGGGGTATACAATGAGCAGTTCTTC. Amino acids: CASSSLSGGVYNEQFF. V usage is TRBV28 and J usage is TRBJ2-1; TRBD2 agrees at 10 bases. The germline CDR1 and CDR2 sequences are MDHEN and SYDVKM. V was clipped by 4 bases and J by 4 bases; unmatched bases: 7. This CDR3 spans 16 amino acids.